This T cell receptor (beta chain) was sequenced in a study of control samples from healthy donors and cancer patients. This CDR3 contains 15 residues. Trimming left V 2 bases short and J 11 bases short, with 22 bases between. From germline, CDR1 is SGHKS and CDR2 YYEKEE (reference sequence). Generated by immunoSEQ multiplex PCR, the TCRdb table keeps only in-frame clones and is missing some. The sample holds about 150,000 clones, 93% seen once. The receptor comes from a middle-aged man in good health. This sequence joins TRBV5-5 and TRBJ1-2; the D gene is possibly TRBD1 (5 bases). Sequenced sample: blood. In DNA form, the CDR3 reads TGTGCCAGCAGCTTAACCTCGACAGTCGTGAACTCTTACACCTTC. This gives the protein CASSLTSTVVNSYTF.